The 3 T cell receptor beta chains given below trace back to one sample, sequenced in a study of blood T cell repertoires in COVID-19. Sequenced by immunoSEQ multiplex PCR; TCRdb stores in-frame clones only, minus some. Among roughly 140,000 clones listed, 88% were seen once. Material for sequencing was peripheral blood. The receptors were gathered from a woman aged 70-85 years with acute or convalescent COVID-19.

The chain links TRBV18 to TRBJ1-2; D might be TRBD1 (6 bases). CDR1 and CDR2 from the germline V gene are KGHSH and LQKENI. The CDR3 is 14 residues long. The V end was cut by 3 bases, the J end by 2 bases, with 10 bases between. The CDR3 DNA reads as TGTGCCAGCTCACCTGGACAGAGAAACTATGGCTACACCTTC. Its protein product is CASSPGQRNYGYTF.

V is TRBV27 and J is TRBJ1-6, with 8 bases identical to TRBD1. The CDR3 loop spans 19 amino acids. The V segment lost 4 bases and the J segment 5 bases; nucleotides outside the gene matches: 16. Germline assignment: CDR1 MNHEY and CDR2 SMNVEV (reference sequence). As DNA, the CDR3 is TGTGCCAGCAGTTCCCGGAACAGGGGGGGGGCGGCCGATAATTCACCCCTCCACTTT. Its protein is CASSSRNRGGAADNSPLHF.

The J gene is TRBJ2-2, the V gene TRBV7-2; 8 bases line up with TRBD2. Trimming took 1 base from V and 8 from J; bases not matched to a gene: 6. The length of the CDR3 is 15 residues. Germline V gene sequence: CDR1 SGHTA, CDR2 FQGNSA. The CDR3 loop is CASSLGGGSRGELFF. CDR3 nucleotides: TGTGCCAGCAGCTTAGGCGGGGGGTCCAGAGGGGAGCTGTTTTTT.